This is a list of T cell receptor beta chains from one sample in a study of cytomegalovirus exposure and HLA in healthy donors. The table came from immunoSEQ multiplex PCR; TCRdb's copy has only in-frame clones and leaves some out. Of 150,000 to 200,000 clones in the sample, around 82% were seen once. The sample taken for sequencing was PBMCs. The receptor set was obtained from a man between 18 and 29 years old in good health and CMV-seronegative. Each CDR3 is given without its conserved first and last residue.

V,J,length,CDR3
TRBV6-6,TRBJ2-3,12,ASSYTSGTDTQY
TRBV7-3,TRBJ2-7,12,ASSLEGPNYEQY
TRBV4-1,TRBJ1-2,11,ASSQGEKYGYT
TRBV30,TRBJ1-1,11,AWSDQSNTEAF
TRBV6-1,TRBJ2-1,13,ASKGLGAPYNEQF
TRBV29-1,TRBJ2-7,9,SVVASYEQY
TRBV7-3,TRBJ2-1,14,ASSFSGLAGGNEQF
TRBV30,TRBJ1-1,11,ARGRGMNTEAF
TRBV6-1,TRBJ1-2,11,AAHSREGYGYT
TRBV11-2,TRBJ2-2,15,ASSLGAGRNTVGELF
TRBV19,TRBJ2-2,12,ASSYDSSGGELF
TRBV7-6,TRBJ1-2,11,ASSTTGDYGYT
TRBV5-1,TRBJ1-5,12,ASSPTGGNQPQH
TRBV4-1,TRBJ2-1,15,ASSQLSLAKPYNEQF
TRBV14,TRBJ2-7,13,ASSSAPAGSYEQY
TRBV28,TRBJ2-1,15,ASSDYFSGTRYNEQF
TRBV6-6,TRBJ2-1,12,ASSYFRGGNEQF
TRBV27,TRBJ1-4,18,ASSTTPPTARGPSLEKLF
TRBV9,TRBJ2-3,16,ASSVEGRLAGSTDTQY
TRBV7-9,TRBJ2-7,10,ASSLVGYEQY
TRBV25-1,TRBJ2-1,14,ASSAAGGATRNEQF
TRBV5-6,TRBJ2-5,14,ASSLYQTGFGETQY
TRBV28,TRBJ2-3,13,ASSLWGTSTDTQY
TRBV30,TRBJ2-4,12,AWSRSQAKNIQY
TRBV5-4,TRBJ1-1,9,ASEWGSEAF
TRBV7-3,TRBJ2-2,14,ASSPGHSRNTGELF
TRBV5-4,TRBJ2-7,11,ASSLFQGNEQY
TRBV18,TRBJ2-5,11,ASLGTTQETQY
TRBV9,TRBJ1-2,13,ASNPGQGVNYGYT
TRBV6-5,TRBJ1-2,14,ASSYSKGNSNYGYT
TRBV7-8,TRBJ2-2,14,ASSFIRGGGTGELF
TRBV12-5,TRBJ2-3,13,ASGNRAGYTDTQY
TRBV7-6,TRBJ2-7,12,ASSLAGQWGEQY
TRBV6-1,TRBJ1-4,12,ASRLDRANEKLF
TRBV7-2,TRBJ2-1,13,ASSLVGQGGNEQF
TRBV4-1,TRBJ1-1,12,ASSQVTGGLEAF
TRBV10-3,TRBJ2-2,15,AISEKVAGANTGELF
TRBV4-3,TRBJ2-3,14,ASSPGGGVGTDTQY
TRBV10-3,TRBJ1-1,12,AISEEGARTEAF
TRBV7-6,TRBJ1-5,13,ASSLRQSQDQPQH
TRBV7-9,TRBJ2-7,11,ASSPQGGYEQY
TRBV4-1,TRBJ2-1,17,ASSQAPGLAGEIYNEQF
TRBV10-3,TRBJ2-7,11,ATTGGLYYEQY
TRBV2,TRBJ2-1,13,ASSEELAGDDEQF
TRBV5-1,TRBJ2-7,13,ASSDRTSGSYEQY
TRBV9,TRBJ1-1,12,ASSAGGRNTEAF
TRBV28,TRBJ1-2,12,ASSWAGPNYGYT
TRBV6-5,TRBJ2-7,12,ASKGTGGSYEQY
TRBV4-1,TRBJ2-7,13,ASSQGLTGDGEQY
TRBV28,TRBJ1-6,12,ASSLGTSYSPLH
TRBV10-3,TRBJ2-7,10,AISVAGDEQY
TRBV2,TRBJ1-5,13,ASRAGIYSNQPQH
TRBV5-6,TRBJ1-4,12,ASTLGTGDEKLF